What follows are 5 T cell receptor beta chains derived from one specimen sequenced in a study of blood T cell repertoires in COVID-19. Sequenced by immunoSEQ multiplex PCR; TCRdb stores in-frame clones only, minus some. The sample includes approximately 140,000 clones, about 83% seen only once; the top ten take more than 4.5%. The source material was PBMCs or T cells enriched from blood (not recorded which). The origin of the receptors is a woman aged 45-65 years who had been exposed to COVID-19.

The chain is built from TRBV15 and TRBJ1-2; TRBD1 matches at 9 bases. The length of the CDR3 is 14 residues. V gave up 0 bases and J gave up 8 bases; unmatched junction bases: 4. CDR1 LNHNV and CDR2 YYDKDF come from the germline V gene (reference sequence). CDR3 sequence reads: CATSRDLGTGGYTF. The CDR3 DNA follows: TGTGCCACCAGCAGAGATTTGGGGACAGGGGGCTACACCTTC.

V is TRBV3-1 (or the pseudogene TRBV3-2) and J is TRBJ2-2; 14 bases line up with TRBD2. This CDR3 spans 16 amino acids. The J segment lost 7 bases and the V segment lost 4 bases, leaving 5 bases of the junction unmatched. CDR1 is LGHDT and CDR2 is YNNKEL in the germline V gene (reference sequence). The CDR3 nucleotides are TGTGCCAGCAGCCGGACTAGCGGGGGGAAATTCGGGGAGCTGTTTTTT. Translating it yields CASSRTSGGKFGELFF.

The chain links TRBV7-9 to TRBJ2-3, with 7 positions matching TRBD1. Trimming at V came to 6 bases and at J to 4 bases, leaving 16 bases not matched to a gene. CDR1 SEHNR and CDR2 FQNEAQ come from the germline V gene (reference sequence). The CDR3 has 17 residues. DNA for the CDR3: TGTGCCAGCAGATTCACCCGACAGGGCCTGGCCTCAGATACGCAGTATTTT. Its translation is CASRFTRQGLASDTQYF.

This clone has only a few counts. J is TRBJ2-7 and V is TRBV27, with 16 positions matching TRBD2. With 6 bases clipped from V and 1 base from J, the junction kept 6 bases outside the gene matches. This CDR3 has 17 amino acids. Looked up from germline, CDR1 is MNHEY and CDR2 is SMNVEV (reference sequence). The CDR3 DNA follows: TGTGCCAGCAGGCGGGGACTAGCGGGAGGGCCGTCCTACGAGCAGTACTTC. Translated: CASRRGLAGGPSYEQYF.

The chain joins TRBV5-1 to TRBJ1-1; D is uncertain. In germline, CDR1 is SGHRS, CDR2 YFSETQ. V lost 3 bases and J 0 bases, leaving 9 bases between the germline ends. This CDR3 contains 14 residues. The CDR3 sequence: CASSSHTLNTEAFF. For the CDR3, the DNA is TGCGCCAGCAGCTCCCATACTCTGAACACTGAAGCTTTCTTT. The full variable domain, rest sourced from reference TRBV5-1 and TRBJ1-1, is KAGVTQTPRYLIKTRGQQVTLSCSPISGHRSVSWYQQTPGQGLQFLFEYFSETQRNKGNFPGRFSGRQFSNSRSEMNVSTLELGDSALYLCASSSHTLNTEAFFGQGTRLTVV.